Listed below are T cell receptor beta chains from one sample, sequenced in a study of blood T cell repertoires in acute mononucleosis. TCRdb keeps only in-frame clones here, not all; method: immunoSEQ multiplex PCR. The table includes approximately 1,500 clones, approximately 26% detected once. The sample here was EBV GLC epitope tetramer+ CD8+ T cells sorted from PBMCs, taken during convalescence from infectious mononucleosis. Receptors originate from a woman between 18 and 29 years old with infectious mononucleosis caused by EBV. Both conserved end residues are part of each CDR3. The order of the fields is clone size, D gene, J gene, V gene, CDR3 DNA, CDR3 protein. A D gene is named only where the DNA matches it firmly. The size entry is marked missing in some rows and otherwise reads once, few, many or a size class.

>.|TRBD1|TRBJ1-2|TRBV7-9
TGTGCCAGCAGCTATGGACAGGGGGATGGCTACACCTTC
CASSYGQGDGYTF
>.|.|TRBJ2-7|TRBV5-5
TGTGCCAGCAGCTTGTGGGTAGGAGGCTGTGGTTACGAGCAGTACTTC
CASSLWVGGCGYEQYF
>.|.|TRBJ1-1|TRBV6-5
TGTGCCAGCACAACCGGGAAATCGGACACTGAAGCTTTCTTT
CASTTGKSDTEAFF
>many|.|TRBJ1-2|TRBV29-1
TGCCGCGTTGACGGGGTGGGGGCTGGGGACACCTTC
CRVDGVGAGDTF
>few|TRBD1|TRBJ1-1|TRBV29-1
TGCGTGGGGGGACAGGCGAACACTGAAGCTTTCTTT
CVGGQANTEAFF
>.|TRBD2|TRBJ2-1|TRBV29-1
TGCAGCGTGGGGGGACTACTCAATGAGCAGTTCTTC
CSVGGLLNEQFF
>few|.|TRBJ2-7|TRBV5-6
TGTGCCAGCTGGAACTACGAGCAGTACTTC
CASWNYEQYF
>.|.|TRBJ1-2|TRBV29-1
TGCAGCGTTTATGGGGTGGGGGCGGGGGACACCTTC
CSVYGVGAGDTF
>many|TRBD2|TRBJ2-7|TRBV7-2
TGTGCCAGCAGCCGGACAAGCGGGAGTATCTACGAGCAGTACTTC
CASSRTSGSIYEQYF
>few|.|TRBJ1-2|TRBV29-1
TGCTGCGTTGATGGGGCGGGGGCGGGGGACACCTTC
CCVDGAGAGDTF
>many|.|TRBJ2-1|TRBV6-5
TGTGCCAGCAGGCCACTAGGGCGGACGTACAATGAGCAGTTCTTC
CASRPLGRTYNEQFF
>.|.|TRBJ2-7|TRBV29-1
TGCAGCGTTGAGGGGCTAGCCTACGAGCAGTACTTC
CSVEGLAYEQYF
>many|.|TRBJ1-2|TRBV29-1
TGCTGCGTTGATGGGGTGGGGGCGGGGGACACCTTC
CCVDGVGAGDTF
>few|.|TRBJ2-1|TRBV27
TGTGCCAGCAGTTTATCTATAGCGGCTACAGCCTACGAGCAGTTCTTC
CASSLSIAATAYEQFF
>.|.|TRBJ1-2|TRBV29-1
TGCAGCGTTGAAGGGGAGGCTGTGGACACCTTC
CSVEGEAVDTF
>few|.|TRBJ2-1|TRBV27
TGTGCCAGCAGCACCGTAACTAGCTACAATGAGCAGTTCTTC
CASSTVTSYNEQFF
>.|.|TRBJ1-2|TRBV29-1
TGCAGGGTTGAAGGGGCGGGGGCTGGGGACACCTTC
CRVEGAGAGDTF
>once|.|TRBJ2-7|TRBV27
TGTGCCAGCAGTTTTTCGTTTGCGGCTACAGCCTACGAGCAGTACTTC
CASSFSFAATAYEQYF
>few|TRBD2|TRBJ2-7|TRBV7-9
TGTGCCAGCAGCTTATTCAGCGGGAGTCTCTACGAGCAGTACTTC
CASSLFSGSLYEQYF
>many|.|TRBJ1-2|TRBV29-1
TGCCGCGTTGATGGGGTGGGGGCTGGGGACACCTTC
CRVDGVGAGDTF
>.|.|TRBJ1-2|TRBV29-1
TGCTGCGTTTATGGGGTGGGGGCTGGGGACACCTTC
CCVYGVGAGDTF
>.|TRBD2|TRBJ2-1|TRBV9
TGTGCCAGCAGCCTGACCAGCGGGAGGGTCTATGAGCAGTTCTTC
CASSLTSGRVYEQFF
>many|.|TRBJ2-1|TRBV5-5
TGTGCCAGCAGCGTAGCAGGTGGGGATGAGCAGTTCTTC
CASSVAGGDEQFF
>many|TRBD2|TRBJ2-3|TRBV11-2
TGTGCCAGCAGCTACGGGACTAGCCAAGATACGCAGTATTTT
CASSYGTSQDTQYF
>few|TRBD1|TRBJ1-2|TRBV23-1
TGTGCCAGCAGCTTAGGACAGGGGGATGGCTACACCTTC
CASSLGQGDGYTF
>many|.|TRBJ1-2|TRBV9
TGTGCCAGCAGTTTAGCGCTTGGGGGACCCAGCTATGGCTACACCTTC
CASSLALGGPSYGYTF
>few|.|TRBJ2-1|TRBV27
TGTGCCAGCAGTTACTCGTGGAACAATGAGCAGTTCTTC
CASSYSWNNEQFF
>few|.|TRBJ2-3|TRBV29-1
TGCAGCGTTGCCGTGACCCGCACAGATACTCAGTATTTT
CSVAVTRTDTQYF
>.|TRBD2|TRBJ2-1|TRBV7-1
TGTGCCAGCAGCGGGGAAGGACTAGCGGTCTACAATGAGCAGTTCTTC
CASSGEGLAVYNEQFF
>many|TRBD2|TRBJ2-1|TRBV2
TGTGCCAGCAGCATCCTAGCGGGAGCGTCAAATGAGCAGTTCTTC
CASSILAGASNEQFF
>many|.|TRBJ2-1|TRBV27
TGTGCCAGCACCCAAGGTCATGGAGACGGGATTGAGCAGTTCTTC
CASTQGHGDGIEQFF
>.|TRBD1|TRBJ2-5|TRBV18
TGTGCCAGCAGCCTAGACAGGGGAGAGACCCAGTACTTC
CASSLDRGETQYF
>large|.|TRBJ2-1|TRBV27
TGTGCCAGCAGCACCGTAACTAGCTCCTACAATGAGCAGTTCTTC
CASSTVTSSYNEQFF
>many|TRBD1|TRBJ2-5|TRBV7-8
TGTGCCAGCAGCCTAGACAGGGGAGAGACCCAGTACTTC
CASSLDRGETQYF
>few|.|TRBJ2-5|TRBV5-6
TGCGCCAGCAGTCCCTTCTACGACGGATCCCAAGAGACCCAGTACTTC
CASSPFYDGSQETQYF
>many|.|TRBJ2-7|TRBV9
TGTGCCAGCAGCGCGGGTAATACCTACGAGCAGTACTTC
CASSAGNTYEQYF
>large|.|TRBJ2-5|TRBV23-1
TGCGCCAGCAGTCCCTTCTACGACGGATCCCAAGAGACCCAGTACTTC
CASSPFYDGSQETQYF
>.|TRBD2|TRBJ2-3|TRBV11-2
TGTGCCAGCAGCTTAGGGAGCGGGAGGGGAGATCTGCAGTATTTT
CASSLGSGRGDLQYF
>many|TRBD1|TRBJ1-2|TRBV29-1
TGCAGCGTTGATGGGGAGGGGGCGGGGGACACCTTC
CSVDGEGAGDTF
>.|TRBD1|TRBJ1-1|TRBV29-1
TGCAGCGTGGGGGGACAGGCTAACACTGTTGCTTTCTTT
CSVGGQANTVAFF
>.|.|TRBJ2-3|TRBV29-1
TGCAGCGTTGCCGGGACGCGGACAGATTCGCAGTATTTT
CSVAGTRTDSQYF